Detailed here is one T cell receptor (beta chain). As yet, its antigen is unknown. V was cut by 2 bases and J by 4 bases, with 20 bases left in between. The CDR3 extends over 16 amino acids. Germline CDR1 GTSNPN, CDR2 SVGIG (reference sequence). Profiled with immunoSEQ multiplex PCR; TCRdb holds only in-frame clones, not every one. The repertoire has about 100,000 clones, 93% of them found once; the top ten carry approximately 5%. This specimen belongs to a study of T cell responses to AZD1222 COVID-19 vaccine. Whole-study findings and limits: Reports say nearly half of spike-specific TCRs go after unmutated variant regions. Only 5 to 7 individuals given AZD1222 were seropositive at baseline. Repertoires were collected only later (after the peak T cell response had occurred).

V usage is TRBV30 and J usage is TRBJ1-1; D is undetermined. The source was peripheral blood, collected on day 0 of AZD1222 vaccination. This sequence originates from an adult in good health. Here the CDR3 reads CAWSLGTSWEVTEAFF. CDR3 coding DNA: TGTGCCTGGAGTTTGGGCACCTCCTGGGAAGTCACTGAAGCTTTCTTT.